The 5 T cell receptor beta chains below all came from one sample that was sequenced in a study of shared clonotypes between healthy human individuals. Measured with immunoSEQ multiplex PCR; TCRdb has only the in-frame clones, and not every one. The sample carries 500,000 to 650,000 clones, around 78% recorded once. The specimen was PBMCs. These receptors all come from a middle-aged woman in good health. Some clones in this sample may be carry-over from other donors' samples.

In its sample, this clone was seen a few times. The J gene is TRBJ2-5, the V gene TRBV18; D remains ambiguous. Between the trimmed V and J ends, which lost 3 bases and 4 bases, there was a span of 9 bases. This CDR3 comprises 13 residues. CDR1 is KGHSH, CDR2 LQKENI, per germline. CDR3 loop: CASSPNFGETQYF. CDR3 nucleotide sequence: TGTGCCAGCTCACCGAATTTCGGAGAGACCCAGTACTTC.

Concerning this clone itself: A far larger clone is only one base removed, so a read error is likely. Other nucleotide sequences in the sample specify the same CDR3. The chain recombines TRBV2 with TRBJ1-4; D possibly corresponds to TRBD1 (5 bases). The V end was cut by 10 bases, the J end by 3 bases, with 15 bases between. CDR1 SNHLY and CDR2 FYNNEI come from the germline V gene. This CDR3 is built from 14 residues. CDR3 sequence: CATALGQSNEKLFF. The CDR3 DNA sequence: TGTGCCACTGCTTTGGGGCAGTCTAATGAAAAACTGTTTTTT.

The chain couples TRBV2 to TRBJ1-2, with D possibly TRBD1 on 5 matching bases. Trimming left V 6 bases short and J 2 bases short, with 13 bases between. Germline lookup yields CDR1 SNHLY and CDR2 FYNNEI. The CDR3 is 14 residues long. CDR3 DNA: TGTGCCAGCAGGTCGGGGGGGAACAACTATGGCTACACCTTC. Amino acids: CASRSGGNNYGYTF.

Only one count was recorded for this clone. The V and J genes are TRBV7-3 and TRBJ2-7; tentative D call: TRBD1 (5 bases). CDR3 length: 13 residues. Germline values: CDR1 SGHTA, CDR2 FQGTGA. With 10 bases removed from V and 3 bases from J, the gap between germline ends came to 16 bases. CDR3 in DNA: TGTGCCACATGGGGCGGTTGGAGCTACGAGCAGTACTTC. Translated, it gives CATWGGWSYEQYF.

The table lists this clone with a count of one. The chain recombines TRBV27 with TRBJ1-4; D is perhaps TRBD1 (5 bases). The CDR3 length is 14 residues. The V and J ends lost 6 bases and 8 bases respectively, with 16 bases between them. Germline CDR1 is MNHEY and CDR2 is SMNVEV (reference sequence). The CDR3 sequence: CASSRRGVGEKLFF. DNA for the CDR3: TGTGCCAGCAGCCGCCGGGGGGTGGGGGAAAAACTGTTTTTT.